The rows below give T cell receptor beta chains drawn from one sample of a study of blood T cell repertoires in COVID-19. Data came from immunoSEQ multiplex PCR; TCRdb stores just in-frame clones and leaves some out. This table holds some 250,000 clones, around 90% found once. The sample comprised peripheral blood. Receptors originate from a woman aged 55-70 years with COVID-19, enrolled during active disease. The CDR3 runs from the conserved cysteine through the conserved F or W. D genes are given only for firm matches. The listing skips clone size in some rows; elsewhere it reads once, few, many or a size class.

clone size	D gene	V gene	J gene	CDR3 protein	CDR3 DNA
.	.	TRBV6-5	TRBJ1-3	CASSTSSGNTIYF	TGTGCCAGCAGTACGAGCTCTGGAAACACCATATATTTT
.	.	TRBV4-2	TRBJ2-1	CASSQDQISGYNEQFF	TGTGCCAGCAGCCAAGATCAGATTAGCGGCTACAATGAGCAGTTCTTC
once	TRBD2	TRBV7-8	TRBJ2-3	CASSSASGDTQYF	TGTGCCAGCAGCTCGGCTAGCGGAGATACGCAGTATTTT
.	TRBD1	TRBV18	TRBJ1-1	CASSERQGARTEAFF	TGTGCCAGCTCAGAGAGACAGGGGGCAAGGACTGAAGCTTTCTTT
.	.	TRBV6-2/TRBV6-3	TRBJ1-5	CASSYWAGERQPQHF	TGTGCCAGCAGTTATTGGGCAGGGGAGCGTCAGCCCCAGCATTTT
.	.	TRBV19	TRBJ1-1	CASSNTGGMNTEAFF	TGTGCCAGTAGCAACACTGGAGGGATGAACACTGAAGCTTTCTTT
.	TRBD1	TRBV15	TRBJ2-7	CATSRVTTGSELDEQYF	TGTGCCACCAGCAGAGTAACGACAGGGTCAGAGTTGGACGAGCAGTACTTC
.	.	TRBV15	TRBJ1-2	CATSRDVGAYGYTF	TGTGCCACCAGCAGAGATGTGGGGGCGTATGGCTACACCTTC
few	.	TRBV19	TRBJ2-1	CASSLAGSVGNEQFF	TGTGCCAGTAGTCTGGCGGGCTCGGTTGGAAATGAGCAGTTCTTC
.	.	TRBV5-1	TRBJ2-2	CASSLGHTNTGELFF	TGCGCCAGCAGCTTGGGACATACGAACACCGGGGAGCTGTTTTTT
.	.	TRBV18	TRBJ1-5	CASSPGREGQPQHF	TGTGCCAGCTCACCAGGAAGGGAGGGTCAGCCCCAGCATTTT
once	.	TRBV5-6	TRBJ2-7	CASSLGLLNEQYF	TGTGCCAGCAGCTTGGGACTTTTGAACGAGCAGTACTTC
.	TRBD1	TRBV18	TRBJ1-2	CASSPRQAGGLLDGYTF	TGTGCCAGCTCACCAAGACAGGCAGGGGGCCTCTTGGATGGCTACACCTTC
.	TRBD1	TRBV6-2/TRBV6-3	TRBJ1-2	CASSSAGGSGYTF	TGTGCCAGCAGTTCGGCAGGGGGTTCCGGCTACACCTTC
.	.	TRBV15	TRBJ2-5	CATSRSLAAETQYF	TGTGCCACCAGCAGATCTCTAGCTGCAGAGACCCAGTACTTC
.	TRBD1	TRBV28	TRBJ1-5	CASSTRQGAGQPQHF	TGTGCCAGCAGCACCCGACAGGGGGCGGGACAGCCCCAGCATTTT
.	.	TRBV27	TRBJ2-6	CASSPRGDGANVLTF	TGTGCCAGCAGTCCCAGGGGTGATGGGGCCAACGTCCTGACTTTC
once	.	TRBV7-3	TRBJ1-1	CASSSRRNTEAFF	TGTGCCAGCAGCTCCAGAAGGAACACTGAAGCTTTCTTT
.	.	TRBV7-9	TRBJ2-2	CASSLGRGTNTGELFF	TGTGCCAGCAGCTTAGGCCGCGGGACGAACACCGGGGAGCTGTTTTTT
.	TRBD1	TRBV6-2/TRBV6-3	TRBJ2-7	CASSTTGVHEQYF	TGTGCCAGCAGCACAACAGGGGTCCACGAGCAGTACTTC
.	TRBD1	TRBV13	TRBJ2-7	CASSPPGQGAYEQYF	TGTGCCAGCAGCCCACCGGGACAGGGGGCCTACGAGCAGTACTTC
.	.	TRBV7-2	TRBJ2-7	CASSLGYYEQYF	TGTGCCAGCAGCTTAGGCTACTACGAGCAGTACTTC
few	TRBD1	TRBV27	TRBJ1-5	CASSADRASNQPQHF	TGTGCCAGCAGTGCGGACAGGGCTAGCAATCAGCCCCAGCATTTT
.	.	TRBV20-1	TRBJ2-5	CSASSGAPETQYF	TGCAGTGCTAGTTCTGGGGCCCCAGAGACCCAGTACTTC
.	TRBD2	TRBV28	TRBJ2-3	CASSLPLLAGSTDTQYF	TGTGCCAGCAGTTTACCCTTACTAGCGGGAAGCACAGATACGCAGTATTTT
.	.	TRBV9	TRBJ2-2	CASSVADASGGGTGELFF	TGTGCCAGCAGCGTAGCAGACGCCTCGGGGGGCGGCACCGGGGAGCTGTTTTTT
many	.	TRBV19	TRBJ1-5	CASSRSGVGSNQPQHF	TGTGCCAGTAGTAGGTCAGGGGTCGGAAGCAATCAGCCCCAGCATTTT